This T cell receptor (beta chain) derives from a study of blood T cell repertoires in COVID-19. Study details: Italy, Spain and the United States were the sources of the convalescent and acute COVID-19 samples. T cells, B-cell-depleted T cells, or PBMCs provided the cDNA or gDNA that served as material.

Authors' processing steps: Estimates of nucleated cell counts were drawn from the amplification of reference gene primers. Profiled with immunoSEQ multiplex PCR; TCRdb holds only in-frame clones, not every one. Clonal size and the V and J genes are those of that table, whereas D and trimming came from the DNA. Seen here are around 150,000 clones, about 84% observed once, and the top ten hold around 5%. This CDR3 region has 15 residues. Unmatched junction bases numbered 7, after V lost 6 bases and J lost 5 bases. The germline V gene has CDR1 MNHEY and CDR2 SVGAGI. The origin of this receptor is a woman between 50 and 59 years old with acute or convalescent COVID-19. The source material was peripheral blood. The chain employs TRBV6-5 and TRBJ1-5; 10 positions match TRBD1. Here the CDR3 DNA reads TGTGCCAGCAGCCCGGACAGGGGGGATTATCAGCCCCAGCATTTT. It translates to CASSPDRGDYQPQHF.